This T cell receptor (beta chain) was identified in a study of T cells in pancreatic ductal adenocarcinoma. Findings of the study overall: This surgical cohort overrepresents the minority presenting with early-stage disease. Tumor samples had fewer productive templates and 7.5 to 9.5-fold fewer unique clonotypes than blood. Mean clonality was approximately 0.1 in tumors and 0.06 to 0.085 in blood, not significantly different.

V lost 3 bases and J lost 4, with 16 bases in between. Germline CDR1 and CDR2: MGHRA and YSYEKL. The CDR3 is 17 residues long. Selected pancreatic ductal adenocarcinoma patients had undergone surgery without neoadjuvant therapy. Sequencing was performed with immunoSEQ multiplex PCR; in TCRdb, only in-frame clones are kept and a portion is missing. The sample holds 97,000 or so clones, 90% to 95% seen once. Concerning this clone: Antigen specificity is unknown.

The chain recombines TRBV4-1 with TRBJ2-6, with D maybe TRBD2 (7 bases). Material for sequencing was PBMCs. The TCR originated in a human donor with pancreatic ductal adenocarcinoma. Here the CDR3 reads CASSHTWGGQGANVLTF. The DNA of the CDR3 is TGCGCCAGCAGCCATACCTGGGGGGGGCAAGGGGCCAACGTCCTGACTTTC.